The source of this T cell receptor (beta chain) is a study of post-analysis software for immune sequencing data. The wider study: In terms of disease course, relapsing-remitting, secondary progressive and progressive-relapsing multiple sclerosis were included.

TCR beta cDNA libraries included unique molecular identifiers. Hundreds of thousands of cDNA molecules were obtained from roughly 1 to 10 million T cells. TCRdb fed the PCR reads into MiXCR, producing one record per CDR3 protein. The sample shows fewer than 850,000 distinct CDR3 sequences, around 46% of them seen only once. General observations from the study: Patients with multiple sclerosis recorded significantly lower normalized Chao1 diversity than controls, the study found. Among four or five TRBV segments more frequent in patients than controls were TRBV5-6, TRBV5-1 and TRBV20-1. Co-batched samples clustered tightly together by F measure.

Notes on this clonotype: Antigen specificity is unknown.

Between the trimmed V and J ends, which lost 6 bases and 0 bases, there was a span of 18 bases. There are 15 residues in the CDR3. Germline lookup yields CDR1 DFQATT and CDR2 SNEGSKA (reference sequence). This chain connects TRBV20-1 to TRBJ2-7; tentatively, D is TRBD2 (6 bases). The sequence came from a girl under 18 with multiple sclerosis. The sample comprised blood. The CDR3 DNA follows: TGCAGTGCACAGATATTCTTCGGGAGCTCCTACGAGCAGTACTTC. This gives the protein CSAQIFFGSSYEQYF.